This T cell receptor (beta chain) was obtained from a study of blood T cell repertoires in COVID-19. The repertoire was sequenced with immunoSEQ multiplex PCR; TCRdb's copy has only in-frame clones and lacks some. Here the sample spans 300,000 to 500,000 clones, roughly 90% being singletons. This CDR3 is 18 amino acids long. Germline V gene data show CDR1 as MNHEY and CDR2 as SVGEGT. Trimming shortened V by 4 bases and J by 0 bases, and 16 bases separated the two germline ends. Sequencing was performed on PBMCs or T cells enriched from blood (not recorded which). The chain carries TRBV6-2 or TRBV6-3 and TRBJ2-6, with a possible D match to TRBD1 (6 bases). This receptor was obtained from a woman aged 25 to 39 with acute COVID-19. The CDR3, as DNA: TGTGCCAGCAGTTCCCTGACAGGCCCCAGCTCTGGGGCCAACGTCCTGACTTTC. Its translation: CASSSLTGPSSGANVLTF.